Below are 6 T cell receptor beta chains sequenced from a single sample in a study of OX40 agonist ivuxolimab in advanced cancers. The assay was immunoSEQ multiplex PCR, and TCRdb's table has in-frame clones only and misses some. The sample holds over 45,000 clones, 82% seen once. This specimen was CD4+ or CD8+ T cells sorted from blood, taken in a trial of the OX40 agonist ivuxolimab. The source of these receptors is an adult with an advanced solid tumor such as melanoma, head and neck, liver or kidney cancer.

The chain uses TRBV4-2 and TRBJ2-7; 7 nucleotides line up with TRBD2. CDR1 is LGHNA, CDR2 YNFKEQ, per germline. The length of the CDR3 is 17 residues. J gave up 0 bases and V 1 base, and 9 bases lay outside the gene matches. In DNA form, the CDR3 reads TGTGCCAGCAGCCAAGGTAATAGCGGGTGGAACTCCTACGAGCAGTACTTC. Translation: CASSQGNSGWNSYEQYF.

The chain carries TRBV11-2 and TRBJ2-3, with 13 bases matching TRBD2. The length of the CDR3 is 20 residues. Germline V gives CDR1 SGHAT, CDR2 FQNNGV. V shed 0 bases, J shed 0 bases, and the junction held 9 bases outside the gene matches. CDR3 sequence reads: CASSLDLGTSGEGSTDTQYF. In nucleotides, the CDR3 is TGTGCCAGCAGCTTAGATCTCGGGACTAGCGGGGAGGGGAGCACAGATACGCAGTATTTT. Supplemented by reference TRBV11-2 and TRBJ2-3, the full variable domain reads EAGVAQSPRYKIIEKRQSVAFWCNPISGHATLYWYQQILGQGPKLLIQFQNNGVVDDSQLPKDRFSAERLKGVDSTLKIQPAKLEDSAVYLCASSLDLGTSGEGSTDTQYFGPGTRLTVL.

Of note for this clone: Its ends do not fully match the called genes, so a read error is possible. Other DNA sequences in the sample encode the same CDR3. This rearrangement joins TRBV10-2 to TRBJ1-1; 7 positions agree with TRBD1. This CDR3 has 12 residues. Looked up from germline, CDR1 is WSHSY and CDR2 is SAAADI. In nucleotides, the CDR3 is TGTGCCACCGACCCAGGGGGCACTGAAGCTTTCTTT. Translated: CATDPGGTEAFF.

The rearrangement joins TRBV4-3 to TRBJ1-2; possibly TRBD1 for D (5 bases). Trimming took 4 bases from V and 3 from J, leaving 12 bases between them. Germline V gene lookup returns CDR1 LGHNA and CDR2 YSLEER. This CDR3 has 14 residues. The CDR3 DNA reads as TGCGCCAGCAGCCGGCAGGGATGGGACTATGGCTACACCTTC. Translating it yields CASSRQGWDYGYTF.

The chain has TRBV2 and TRBJ1-2; 7 bases are a match to TRBD1. V trimming: 6 bases; J trimming: 5 bases; junction bases outside the gene matches: 6. Per germline, CDR1 SNHLY and CDR2 FYNNEI. The CDR3 length is 13 residues. CDR3 nucleotides: TGTGCCAGCAGCGACAGGGAGGATTATGGCTACACCTTC. It translates to CASSDREDYGYTF.

The chain joins TRBV6-5 to TRBJ1-1; no clear D. CDR1 MNHEY and CDR2 SVGAGI come from the germline V gene. The CDR3 loop spans 13 amino acids. Trimming pared 4 bases from V and 10 bases from J, leaving 16 bases between. CDR3 nucleotide sequence: TGTGCCAGCAGTTTAACGGGGTCGCGAGGAGCTTTCTTT. Encoded protein: CASSLTGSRGAFF.